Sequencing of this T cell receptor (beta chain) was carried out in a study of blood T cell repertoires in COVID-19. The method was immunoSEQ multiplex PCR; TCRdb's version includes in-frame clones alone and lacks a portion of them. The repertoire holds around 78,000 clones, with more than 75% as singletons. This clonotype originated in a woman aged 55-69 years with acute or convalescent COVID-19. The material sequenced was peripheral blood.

The CDR3 nucleotides read TGTGCCAGCACCCGGGGGGACACCCGCACAGATACGCAGTATTTT. Amino acid sequence: CASTRGDTRTDTQYF. The V gene is TRBV28, the J gene TRBJ2-3; D is possibly TRBD2 (7 bases). Germline V gene lookup returns CDR1 MDHEN and CDR2 SYDVKM. V lost 7 bases and J 1 base, leaving 15 bases between the germline ends. The CDR3 totals 15 residues.